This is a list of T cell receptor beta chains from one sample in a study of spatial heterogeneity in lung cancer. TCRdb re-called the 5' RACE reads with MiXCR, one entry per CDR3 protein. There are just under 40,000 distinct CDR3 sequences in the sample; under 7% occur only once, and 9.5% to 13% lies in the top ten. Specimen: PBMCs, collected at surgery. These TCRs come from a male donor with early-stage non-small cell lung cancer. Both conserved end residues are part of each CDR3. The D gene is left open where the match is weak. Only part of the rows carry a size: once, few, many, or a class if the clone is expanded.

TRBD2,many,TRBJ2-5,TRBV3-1,TGTGCCAGCAGCCAAGAATACCAAGCGGGGGCAGAGACCCAGTACTTC,CASSQEYQAGAETQYF
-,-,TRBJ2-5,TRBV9,TGTGCCAGCAGCGTAGTGGCCATAGGGGCGCAAGAGACCCAGTACTTC,CASSVVAIGAQETQYF
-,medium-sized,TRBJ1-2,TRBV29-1,TGCAGCCTACTGGAAGGTCCCGGTGGCTACACCTTC,CSLLEGPGGYTF
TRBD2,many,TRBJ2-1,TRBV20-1,TGCAGTGCCTCATTGAGTAGCGGGGGCCCCTCTGAGCAGTTCTTC,CSASLSSGGPSEQFF
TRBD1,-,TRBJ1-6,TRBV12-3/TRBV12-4,TGTGCCAGCAGCAACCCGACAGGGGGGAGTAATTCACCCCTCCACTTT,CASSNPTGGSNSPLHF
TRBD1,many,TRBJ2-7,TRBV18,TGTGCCAGCTCACTCATAGGCCCCCTGGGGACAGACTTCTACGAGCAGTACTTC,CASSLIGPLGTDFYEQYF
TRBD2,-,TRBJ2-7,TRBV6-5,TGTGCCAGCAGTTACTCGTACGGGAGGCAGGAGGGAAACGAGCAGTACTTC,CASSYSYGRQEGNEQYF
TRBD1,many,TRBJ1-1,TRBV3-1,TGTGCCAGCAGCCCTGGACAGGGTGAAGCTTTCTTT,CASSPGQGEAFF
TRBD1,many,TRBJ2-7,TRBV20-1,TGCAGTGCTCCGGGACAGGGTATCGAGCAGTACTTC,CSAPGQGIEQYF
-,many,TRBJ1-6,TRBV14,TGTGCCAGCAGCCTAACCGGGCGGGGTTCACCCCTCCACTTT,CASSLTGRGSPLHF
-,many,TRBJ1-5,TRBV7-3,TGTGCCAGCAGCCCGGACGATCAGCCCCAGCATTTT,CASSPDDQPQHF
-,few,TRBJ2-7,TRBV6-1,TGTGCCAGCAGTACCTGGGGAATCTCCTACGAGCAGTACTTC,CASSTWGISYEQYF
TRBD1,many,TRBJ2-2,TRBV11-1,TGTGCCAGCAGCTTACGACAGGGGACCGGGGAGCTGTTTTTT,CASSLRQGTGELFF
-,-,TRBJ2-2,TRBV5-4,TGTGCCAGCAGCTTGTCCGAGGGGCGGCTGTTTTTT,CASSLSEGRLFF
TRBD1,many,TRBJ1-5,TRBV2,TGTGCCAGCAGTACAAGACAGGGGGGGGGTCAGCCCCAGCATTTT,CASSTRQGGGQPQHF
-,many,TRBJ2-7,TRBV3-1,TGTGCCAGCAGCTTTCAGAGCTACGAGCAGTACTTC,CASSFQSYEQYF
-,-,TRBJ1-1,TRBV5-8,TGTGCCAGCAGCCTGGACAGCCTCTTCAGGAACACTGAAGCTTTCTTT,CASSLDSLFRNTEAFF
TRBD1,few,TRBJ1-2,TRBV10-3,TGTGCCATCAGTGCACTTGGACAGGGGGACAACTATGGCTACACCTTC,CAISALGQGDNYGYTF
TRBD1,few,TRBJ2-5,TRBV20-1,TGCAGTGCCAGTGGACAGGGGGCGCGGGAGACCCAGTACTTC,CSASGQGARETQYF
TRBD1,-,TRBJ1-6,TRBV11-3,TGTGCCAGCAGCACGCGGGACAGGAGCTCCTATAATTCACCCCTCCACTTT,CASSTRDRSSYNSPLHF
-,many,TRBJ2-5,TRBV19,TGTGCCAGTAGTTCCCCTTACCGGGGGAGCTGGAAGACCCAGTACTTC,CASSSPYRGSWKTQYF
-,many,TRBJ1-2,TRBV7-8,TGTGCCAGCAGCCCAAGTAGTGGTAACTATGGCTACACCTTC,CASSPSSGNYGYTF
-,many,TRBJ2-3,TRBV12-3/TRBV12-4,TGTGCCAGCAGTTTAGGCAGGGAAACAGATACGCAGTATTTT,CASSLGRETDTQYF